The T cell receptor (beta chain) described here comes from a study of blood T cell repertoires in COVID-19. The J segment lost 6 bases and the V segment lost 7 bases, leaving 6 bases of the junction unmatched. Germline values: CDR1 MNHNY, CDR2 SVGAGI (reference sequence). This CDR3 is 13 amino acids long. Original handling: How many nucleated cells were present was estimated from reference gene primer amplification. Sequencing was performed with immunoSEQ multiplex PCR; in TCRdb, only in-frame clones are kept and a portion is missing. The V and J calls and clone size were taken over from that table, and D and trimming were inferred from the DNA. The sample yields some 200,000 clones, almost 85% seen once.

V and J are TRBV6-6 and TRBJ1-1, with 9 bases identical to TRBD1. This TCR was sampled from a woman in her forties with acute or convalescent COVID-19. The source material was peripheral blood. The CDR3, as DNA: TGTGCCAGCAACCCGGGACAGGGTGCTGAAGCTTTCTTT. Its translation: CASNPGQGAEAFF.